The 28 T cell receptor beta chains presented below share a single source sample, sequenced in a study of T cells in localized non-small cell lung cancer. This table comes from immunoSEQ multiplex PCR, and its TCRdb copy is limited to in-frame clones, with some not included. The sample holds almost 65,000 clones, approximately 87% seen once. The specimen was peripheral blood, collected before any cancer treatment. Source of these receptors: a woman aged 35-75 years with stage I lung adenocarcinoma.

The chain couples TRBV7-2 to TRBJ1-5; perhaps TRBD1 as D (5 bases). CDR1 and CDR2 (germline): SGHTA, FQGNSA. This CDR3 comprises 15 residues. Trimming shortened V by 1 base and J by 6 bases, and 13 bases separated the two germline ends. DNA of the CDR3: TGTGCCAGCAGCTTAGGGGGGGAAGGGACTCAGCCCCAGCATTTT. It specifies CASSLGGEGTQPQHF.

The chain couples TRBV27 to TRBJ1-2; D call uncertain. This CDR3 has 14 amino acids. The ends were cut back, 2 bases at V and 4 bases at J, with 11 bases in the middle. From germline, CDR1 is MNHEY and CDR2 SMNVEV (reference sequence). The chain's CDR3 is CASSLRGPIYGYTF. The CDR3 nucleotides read TGTGCCAGCAGTTTAAGAGGTCCGATCTATGGCTACACCTTC.

The V and J genes are TRBV6-5 and TRBJ2-6; TRBD1 agrees at 9 bases. V was clipped by 4 bases and J by 4 bases; unmatched bases: 5. CDR1 and CDR2 from the germline V gene are MNHEY and SVGAGI. There are 16 residues in the CDR3. The CDR3 spells CASSSGQGTGANVLTF. The CDR3 nucleotides read TGTGCCAGCAGTTCCGGACAGGGGACGGGGGCCAACGTCCTGACTTTC.

The chain combines TRBV6-1 with TRBJ1-4; weak D call: TRBD1 (5 bases). The length of the CDR3 is 13 residues. Germline-derived CDR1 and CDR2 are MNHNS and SASEGT. Trimming took 7 bases from V and 11 from J, leaving 17 bases between them. In nucleotides, the CDR3 is TGTGCCAGCATGGTAACAGGTTCCGGGAAACTGTTTTTT. Translation: CASMVTGSGKLFF.

The chain links TRBV10-3 to TRBJ2-7; D possibly uses TRBD1 or TRBD2 (5 bases each). This CDR3 contains 14 residues. The germline gives CDR1 ENHRY, CDR2 SYGVKD. Trimming shortened V by 6 bases and J by 2 bases, and 14 bases separated the two germline ends. The CDR3 protein is CAIRPGPATYEQYF. DNA for the CDR3: TGTGCCATCAGGCCGGGACCGGCAACCTACGAGCAGTACTTC.

The rearrangement uses TRBV5-8 and TRBJ2-1, with D possibly being TRBD1 or TRBD2 (6 bases each). CDR1 is SGHTS and CDR2 is YDEGEE in the germline V gene. V was trimmed by 1 base and J by 2 bases, leaving 16 bases between them. CDR3 size: 17 residues. CDR3 sequence (DNA): TGTGCCAGCAGCTTGTTATTCAGGGGACTTACCTACAATGAGCAGTTCTTC. Its protein product is CASSLLFRGLTYNEQFF.

This clone appeared a few times. The J gene is TRBJ2-7, the V gene TRBV28, with a possible D match to TRBD1 (5 bases). Germline V gives CDR1 MDHEN, CDR2 SYDVKM. V lost 2 bases and J lost 5, with 13 bases in between. CDR3 length equals 14 residues. CDR3 protein: CASSLKDIYHEQYF. CDR3 bases: TGTGCCAGCAGTTTAAAGGACATTTACCACGAGCAGTACTTC. The entire variable domain, with the rest obtained from reference TRBV28 and TRBJ2-7, is as follows: DVKVTQSSRYLVKRTGEKVFLECVQDMDHENMFWYRQDPGLGLRLIYFSYDVKMKEKGDIPEGYSVSREKKERFSLILESASTNQTSMYLCASSLKDIYHEQYFGPGTRLTVT.

The rearrangement links TRBV11-1 to TRBJ2-3; unclear D gene. CDR1 is SGHAT, CDR2 FQDESV, per germline (reference sequence). V was trimmed by 1 base and J by 4 bases, leaving 9 bases between them. The CDR3 extends over 14 amino acids. CDR3 loop: CASSLVASADTQYF. DNA for the CDR3: TGTGCCAGCAGCTTAGTGGCCAGCGCAGATACGCAGTATTTT.

The gene calls are TRBV6-1 and TRBJ1-1; D is possibly TRBD1 (5 bases). V lost 8 bases and J 0 bases, leaving 13 bases between the germline ends. Germline V lookup: CDR1 MNHNS, CDR2 SASEGT. There are 14 residues in the CDR3. CDR3 sequence: CASQGFTMNTEAFF. The CDR3 DNA reads as TGTGCCAGCCAGGGATTTACCATGAACACTGAAGCTTTCTTT.

J is TRBJ2-5 and V is TRBV5-4; TRBD2 aligns across 8 bases. Germline CDR1 and CDR2: SGHNT and YYREEE (reference sequence). CDR3 length equals 15 residues. J was trimmed by 3 bases and V by 5 bases; bases with no gene match: 9. CDR3 loop: CASRSGGHGEETQYF. The CDR3 DNA reads as TGTGCCAGCAGGTCGGGGGGGCACGGTGAAGAGACCCAGTACTTC.

The genes are TRBV10-1 and TRBJ2-3, with D hard to call. The CDR3 runs to 13 residues. The germline gives CDR1 WNHNN, CDR2 SYGVQD (reference sequence). V was shortened by 0 bases and J by 7 bases, with 8 bases between the two germline ends. The CDR3 loop reads CASSESGPHTQYF. The DNA for the CDR3 is TGCGCCAGCAGTGAGTCTGGGCCCCATACGCAGTATTTT.

The V gene is TRBV6-6, the J gene TRBJ1-2; D may be TRBD1 (5 bases). The CDR3 spans 14 residues. Germline values: CDR1 MNHNY, CDR2 SVGAGI (reference sequence). Trimming removed 11 bases at V and 1 base at J, with 17 bases between. The chain's CDR3 is CASRGVLFNYGYTF. CDR3 nucleotides: TGTGCCTCCCGGGGGGTCCTATTTAACTATGGCTACACCTTC.

The rearrangement links TRBV5-5 to TRBJ2-7; D possibly corresponds to TRBD2 (6 bases). Germline V CDR1 and CDR2: SGHKS, YYEKEE (reference sequence). The CDR3 covers 14 residues. V dropped 6 bases and J dropped 3 bases, with 16 bases sitting between them. The DNA for the CDR3 is TGTGCCAGCATCGGCGGGAAATCAAACTACGAGCAGTACTTC. As protein: CASIGGKSNYEQYF.

This clone has only one observation. The V and J genes are TRBV25-1 and TRBJ2-3; the D is unclear. CDR1 and CDR2 (germline): MGHDK, SYGVNS. The CDR3 covers 13 residues. V dropped 5 bases and J dropped 2 bases, with 8 bases sitting between them. CDR3 in amino acids: CASSLYFTDTQYF. The DNA for the CDR3 is TGTGCCAGCAGTTTATACTTCACAGATACGCAGTATTTT.

The rearrangement joins TRBV28 to TRBJ2-3, with 7 bases lining up with TRBD1. The germline gives CDR1 MDHEN, CDR2 SYDVKM. The CDR3 totals 15 residues. V dropped 5 bases and J dropped 4; count of bases not matched to a gene: 9. As DNA, the CDR3 is TGTGCCAGCAGTACGTCCGGGACAGAGTCAGATACGCAGTATTTT. Translation: CASSTSGTESDTQYF.

The chain is built from TRBV16 and TRBJ1-3, with D uncertain. The CDR3 has 12 residues. Trimming pared 1 base from V and 8 bases from J, leaving 6 bases between. The V gene's germline CDR1 is KGHSY and CDR2 FQNENV. CDR3 region: CASSQWGDTIYF. CDR3 bases: TGTGCCAGCAGCCAATGGGGAGACACCATATATTTT.

The rearrangement joins TRBV11-3 to TRBJ2-7; no definite D call. V was cut by 0 bases and J by 6 bases, with 6 bases left in between. The CDR3 totals 12 residues. Germline CDR1 and CDR2: SGHNT and YENEEA. CDR3 DNA: TGTGCCAGCAGCTTAGATGGCCGCGAGCAGTACTTC. It encodes CASSLDGREQYF.

The CDR3 sequence is CASSFRLAGVYNEQFF. CDR3 sequence (DNA): TGTGCCAGCAGCTTTAGACTAGCGGGGGTTTACAATGAGCAGTTCTTC. The rearrangement uses TRBV7-3 and TRBJ2-1; 12 bases match TRBD2. The CDR3 is 16 amino acids. J gave up 4 bases and V 3 bases, and 4 bases lay outside the gene matches. Germline lookup yields CDR1 SGHTA and CDR2 FQGTGA. The whole variable domain, remainder taken from reference TRBV7-3 and TRBJ2-1, is GAGVSQTPSNKVTEKGKYVELRCDPISGHTALYWYRQSLGQGPEFLIYFQGTGAADDSGLPNDRFFAVRPEGSVSTLKIQRTERGDSAVYLCASSFRLAGVYNEQFFGPGTRLTVL.

This clone appeared once. This CDR3 reads CASSSGQGDNQPQHF. DNA of the CDR3: TGTGCCAGCAGTTCGGGACAGGGTGACAATCAGCCCCAGCATTTT. The V and J genes are TRBV27 and TRBJ1-5; 9 positions match TRBD1. Germline V CDR1 and CDR2: MNHEY, SMNVEV (reference sequence). The CDR3 contains 15 residues. J was trimmed by 3 bases and V by 4 bases; bases with no gene match: 4.

This rearrangement joins TRBV5-1 to TRBJ1-3, with a tentative D call TRBD1 (5 bases). Germline V lookup: CDR1 SGHRS, CDR2 YFSETQ. The CDR3 consists of 15 residues. V dropped 0 bases and J dropped 1 base, with 8 bases sitting between them. The DNA of the CDR3 is TGCGCCAGCAGCTTGGACAGGAGGTCTGGAAACACCATATATTTT. Amino acid sequence: CASSLDRRSGNTIYF.

This rearrangement joins TRBV7-2 to TRBJ1-4; maybe TRBD1 (6 bases). The CDR3 is 14 amino acids. Germline CDR1 and CDR2: SGHTA and FQGNSA. The V and J ends lost 2 bases and 7 bases respectively, with 11 bases between them. CDR3 DNA sequence: TGTGCCAGCAGCTTATGGGAACAGGGTGAAAAACTGTTTTTT. It encodes CASSLWEQGEKLFF.

V usage is TRBV6-1 and J usage is TRBJ2-7; 8 bases fit TRBD2. Germline CDR1 is MNHNS and CDR2 is SASEGT. The CDR3 is 15 amino acids. Trimming cost V 6 bases and J 4 bases; bases outside gene matches: 11. CDR3 protein: CASRRPGGSQYEQYF. The CDR3 DNA reads as TGTGCCAGCAGGCGGCCGGGGGGGAGCCAATACGAGCAGTACTTC.

The rearrangement uses TRBV2 and TRBJ2-3; no clear D. V lost 5 bases and J 2 bases, leaving 5 bases between the germline ends. Germline assignment: CDR1 SNHLY and CDR2 FYNNEI. The CDR3 covers 12 residues. The DNA for the CDR3 is TGTGCCAGCAGTCCCTTCACAGATACGCAGTATTTT. Protein: CASSPFTDTQYF.

The CDR3 DNA follows: TGTGCCAGCAGCCAAGAGGATGGGTACGAGCAGTACTTC. Protein product: CASSQEDGYEQYF. The chain employs TRBV4-2 and TRBJ2-7, with D unclear. The CDR3 loop spans 13 amino acids. The V gene's germline CDR1 is LGHNA and CDR2 YNFKEQ. The V gene lost 0 bases and the J gene lost 4 bases, with 7 bases spanning the gap.

This rearrangement joins TRBV5-4 to TRBJ1-2; 7 positions match TRBD1. Germline-derived CDR1 and CDR2 are SGHNT and YYREEE (reference sequence). The ends lost 0 bases at V and 3 bases at J; junction bases unmatched: 5. This CDR3 is 15 amino acids long. Written as DNA, the CDR3 is TGTGCCAGCAGCTTGGGACAGGGCGGGGACTATGGCTACACCTTC. Residues: CASSLGQGGDYGYTF. Based on the CDR3 plus reference TRBV5-4 and TRBJ1-2, the full variable domain is ETGVTQSPTHLIKTRGQQVTLRCSSQSGHNTVSWYQQALGQGPQFIFQYYREEENGRGNFPPRFSGLQFPNYSSELNVNALELDDSALYLCASSLGQGGDYGYTFGSGTRLTVV.

The chain recombines TRBV30 with TRBJ2-1; 9 bases line up with TRBD2. V was pared by 2 bases and J by 5 bases, with 4 bases of the junction left unmatched. CDR3 length: 14 amino acids. The germline V gene has CDR1 GTSNPN and CDR2 SVGIG (reference sequence). In nucleotides, the CDR3 is TGTGCCTGGAGTTTGGCTAGCGGGAACAATGAGCAGTTCTTC. Translation gives CAWSLASGNNEQFF.

The rearrangement uses TRBV7-5 and TRBJ1-5; whether TRBD1, the table's D call, matches the DNA was not checked. TRBV7-5 is shown as a pseudogene. The CDR3 is made up of 14 amino acids. CDR3 DNA: TGTGCCAGAAGCCTACAGGGGGGCCATCAGCCCCAGCATTTT. This sequence encodes CARSLQGGHQPQHF.

This chain connects TRBV5-4 to TRBJ2-3; 11 bases align to TRBD2. This CDR3 has 15 amino acids. Looked up from germline, CDR1 is SGHNT and CDR2 is YYREEE (reference sequence). Germline trimming cut 8 bases from V and 2 bases from J; bases unmatched to any gene: 7. This CDR3 reads CASTTSGDNTDTQYF. CDR3 nucleotide sequence: TGTGCCAGTACGACTAGCGGGGACAACACAGATACGCAGTATTTT.